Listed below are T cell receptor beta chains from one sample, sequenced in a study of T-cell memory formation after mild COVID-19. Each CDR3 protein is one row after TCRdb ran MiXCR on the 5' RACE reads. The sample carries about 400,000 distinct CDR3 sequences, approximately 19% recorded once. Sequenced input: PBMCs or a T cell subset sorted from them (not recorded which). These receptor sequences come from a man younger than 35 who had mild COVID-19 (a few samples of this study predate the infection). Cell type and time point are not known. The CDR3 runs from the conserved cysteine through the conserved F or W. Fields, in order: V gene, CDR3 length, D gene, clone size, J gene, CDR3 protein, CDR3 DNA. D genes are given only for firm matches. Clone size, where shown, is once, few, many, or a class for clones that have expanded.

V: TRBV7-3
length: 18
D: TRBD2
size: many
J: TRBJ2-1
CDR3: CASSLSPSGGEWDNEQFF
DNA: TGTGCCAGCAGCTTGTCCCCTAGCGGGGGGGAATGGGACAATGAGCAGTTCTTC

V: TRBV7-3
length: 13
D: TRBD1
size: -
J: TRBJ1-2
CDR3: CASSSQTGQGYTF
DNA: TGTGCCAGCAGCTCCCAGACAGGGCAGGGCTACACCTTC

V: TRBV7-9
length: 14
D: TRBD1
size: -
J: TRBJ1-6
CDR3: CASSQGQGNSPLHF
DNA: TGTGCCAGCAGCCAGGGACAGGGTAATTCACCCCTCCACTTT

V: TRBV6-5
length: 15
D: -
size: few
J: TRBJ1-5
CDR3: CASSYSAGGTQPQHF
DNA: TGTGCCAGCAGTTACTCGGCGGGGGGAACTCAGCCCCAGCATTTT

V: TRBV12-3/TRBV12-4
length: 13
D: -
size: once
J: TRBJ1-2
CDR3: CASSPPQRVGYTF
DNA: TGTGCCAGCAGTCCACCACAGCGGGTTGGCTACACCTTC

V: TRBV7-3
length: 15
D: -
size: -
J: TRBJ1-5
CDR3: CASSPDLHSNQPQHF
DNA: TGTGCCAGCAGCCCAGACCTGCATAGCAATCAGCCCCAGCATTTT

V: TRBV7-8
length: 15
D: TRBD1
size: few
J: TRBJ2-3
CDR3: CASSLNPTTGATQYF
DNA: TGTGCCAGCAGCCTCAATCCTACGACAGGGGCAACGCAGTATTTT

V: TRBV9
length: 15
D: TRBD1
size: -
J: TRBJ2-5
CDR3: CASSVTPDRQETQYF
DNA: TGTGCCAGCAGCGTAACCCCGGACAGGCAAGAGACCCAGTACTTC

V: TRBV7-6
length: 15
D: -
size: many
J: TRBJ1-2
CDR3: CASSQGRAANYGYTF
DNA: TGTGCCAGCAGCCAGGGCAGGGCCGCTAACTATGGCTACACCTTC

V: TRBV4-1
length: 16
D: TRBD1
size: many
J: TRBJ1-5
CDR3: CASSLRQGRGYQPQHF
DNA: TGCGCCAGCAGCTTACGACAGGGCAGGGGGTATCAGCCCCAGCATTTT

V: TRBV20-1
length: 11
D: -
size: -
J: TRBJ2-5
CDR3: CRPGNAETQYF
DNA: TGCAGGCCCGGAAACGCAGAGACCCAGTACTTC

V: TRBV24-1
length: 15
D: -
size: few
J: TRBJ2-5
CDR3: CATSDTGGPRETQYF
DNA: TGTGCCACCAGTGATACGGGGGGCCCCCGGGAGACCCAGTACTTC

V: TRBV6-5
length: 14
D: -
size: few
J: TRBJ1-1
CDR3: CASSYGGPDTEAFF
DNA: TGTGCCAGCAGTTATGGGGGCCCGGACACTGAAGCTTTCTTT

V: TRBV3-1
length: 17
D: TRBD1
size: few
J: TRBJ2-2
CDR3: CASSQNLGQGLPGELFF
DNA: TGTGCCAGCAGCCAAAACTTGGGACAGGGCCTTCCCGGGGAGCTGTTTTTT

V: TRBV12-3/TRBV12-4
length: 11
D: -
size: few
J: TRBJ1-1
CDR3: CASLVGAEAFF
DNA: TGTGCCTCCTTGGTGGGCGCTGAAGCTTTCTTT

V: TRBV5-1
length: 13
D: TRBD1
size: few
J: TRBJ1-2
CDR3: CASSEGQGSGYTF
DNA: TGCGCCAGCAGCGAGGGACAGGGAAGTGGCTACACCTTC

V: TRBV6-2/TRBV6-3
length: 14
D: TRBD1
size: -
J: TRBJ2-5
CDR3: CASSYHRDSETQYF
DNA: TGTGCCAGCAGTTACCACCGGGACAGTGAGACCCAGTACTTC

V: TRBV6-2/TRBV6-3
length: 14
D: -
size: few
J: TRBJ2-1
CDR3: CASTTRSEGSEQFF
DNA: TGTGCCAGCACCACCCGGTCTGAGGGGAGTGAGCAGTTCTTC

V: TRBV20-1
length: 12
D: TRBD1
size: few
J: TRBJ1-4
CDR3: CSARTGDEKLFF
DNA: TGCAGTGCTAGGACAGGGGATGAAAAACTGTTTTTT

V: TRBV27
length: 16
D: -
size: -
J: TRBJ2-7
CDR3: CASRITAGTGWHEQYF
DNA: TGTGCCAGCAGAATTACCGCCGGGACCGGCTGGCACGAGCAGTACTTC

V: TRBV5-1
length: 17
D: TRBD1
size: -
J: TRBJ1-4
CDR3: CASSSGRTGAFNEKLFF
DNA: TGCGCCAGCAGCTCGGGACGGACAGGTGCCTTTAATGAAAAACTGTTTTTT

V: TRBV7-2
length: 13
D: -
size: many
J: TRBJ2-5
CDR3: CASSPSPSGTQYF
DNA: TGTGCCAGCAGCCCGTCCCCCTCAGGGACCCAGTACTTC

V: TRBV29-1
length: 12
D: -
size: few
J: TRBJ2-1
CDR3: CSVEGDGPEQFF
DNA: TGCAGCGTTGAAGGGGACGGCCCCGAGCAGTTCTTC

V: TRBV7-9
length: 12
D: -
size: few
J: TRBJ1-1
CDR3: CASRLETTEAFF
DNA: TGTGCCAGCAGGTTGGAAACCACTGAAGCTTTCTTT

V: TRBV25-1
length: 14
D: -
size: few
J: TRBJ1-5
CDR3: CASSERSFNQPQHF
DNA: TGTGCCAGCAGTGAACGAAGCTTTAATCAGCCCCAGCATTTT

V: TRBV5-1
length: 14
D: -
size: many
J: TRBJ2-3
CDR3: CASSSVGGPDTQYF
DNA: TGCGCCAGCAGCTCGGTGGGCGGACCAGATACGCAGTATTTT

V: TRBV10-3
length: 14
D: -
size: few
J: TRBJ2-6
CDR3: CAISEGSGANVLTF
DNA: TGTGCCATCAGCGAGGGCTCTGGGGCCAACGTCCTGACTTTC

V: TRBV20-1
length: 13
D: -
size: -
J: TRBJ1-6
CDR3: CSASREPDSPLHF
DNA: TGCAGTGCTAGCAGGGAACCAGATTCACCCCTCCACTTT

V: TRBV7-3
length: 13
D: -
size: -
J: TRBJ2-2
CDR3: CASSLGDSGELFF
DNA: TGTGCCAGCAGCCTAGGAGACTCCGGGGAGCTGTTTTTT

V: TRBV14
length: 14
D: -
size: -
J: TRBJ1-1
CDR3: CASSSSAGNTEAFF
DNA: -

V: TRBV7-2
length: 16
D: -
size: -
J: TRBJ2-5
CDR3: CASSLAGNLPQETQYF
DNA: TGTGCCAGCAGCTTAGCGGGGAACCTGCCTCAAGAGACCCAGTACTTC

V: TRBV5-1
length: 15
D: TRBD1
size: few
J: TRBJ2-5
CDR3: CASSAPAGGQETQYF
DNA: TGCGCCAGCAGTGCCCCGGCAGGGGGCCAAGAGACCCAGTACTTC

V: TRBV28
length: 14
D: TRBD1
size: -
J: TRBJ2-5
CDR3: CASRRTGGMETQYF
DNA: TGTGCCAGCAGGAGGACAGGGGGGATGGAGACCCAGTACTTC

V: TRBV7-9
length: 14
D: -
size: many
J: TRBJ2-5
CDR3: CASSPPQGAETQYF
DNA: TGTGCCAGCAGCCCCCCCCAGGGAGCGGAGACCCAGTACTTC

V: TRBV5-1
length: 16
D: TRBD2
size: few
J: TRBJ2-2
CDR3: CASSLDSAGSVRELFF
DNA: TGCGCCAGCAGCTTGGACTCAGCGGGGAGCGTTAGGGAGCTGTTTTTT

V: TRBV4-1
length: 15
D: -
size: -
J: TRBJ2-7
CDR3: CASSHSRDTTYEQYF
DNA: TGCGCCAGCAGCCATTCTCGGGACACCACCTACGAGCAGTACTTC

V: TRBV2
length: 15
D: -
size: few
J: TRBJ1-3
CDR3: CASSENPRLGNTIYF
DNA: TGTGCCAGCAGTGAGAATCCGAGATTGGGAAACACCATATATTTT

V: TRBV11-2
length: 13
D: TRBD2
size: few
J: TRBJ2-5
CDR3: CASSLPSGETQYF
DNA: TGTGCCAGCAGCTTACCTAGCGGGGAGACCCAGTACTTC

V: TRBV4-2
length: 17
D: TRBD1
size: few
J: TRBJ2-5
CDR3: CASSHVPGQGLLETQYF
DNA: TGTGCCAGCAGCCATGTCCCGGGACAGGGTCTTCTAGAGACCCAGTACTTC

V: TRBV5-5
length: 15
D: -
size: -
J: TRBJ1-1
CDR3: CASSSRSQGGAEAFF
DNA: TGTGCCAGCAGCTCGCGTTCACAGGGTGGAGCTGAAGCTTTCTTT

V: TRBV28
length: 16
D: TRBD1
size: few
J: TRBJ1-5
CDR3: CASSLWGQGSNQPQHF
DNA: TGTGCCAGCAGTTTATGGGGACAGGGTAGCAATCAGCCCCAGCATTTT

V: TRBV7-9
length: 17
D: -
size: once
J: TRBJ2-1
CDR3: CASSPRLRAGDYNEQFF
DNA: TGTGCCAGCAGCCCTCGGCTCAGGGCTGGAGACTACAATGAGCAGTTCTTC